This TCR beta chain stems from a study of identical twins (TCRdb year 2016). Study-level background: To test whether fetal clonotypes persist, the study used deep sequencing on TCR alpha and beta repertoires from monozygotic twins, unrelated adults of various ages, and cord blood. To rule out contamination, replicate twin experiments were performed at different times with different library preparation protocols.

This clonotype was seen repeatedly, ten times or more. There is no known antigen for this receptor. No qualities accompany the bases; no much larger clone lies one base away. Every donor in the study was a healthy Caucasian. Three pairs of female monozygotic twins, all aged about 18 to 30 years, were included in the twin cohort. Positive isolation kits from Invitrogen were used to isolate CD4+ and CD8+ T cell populations. The method behind the library was 5' RACE. Sequencing was carried out with an Illumina HiSeq 2000. Template switching added a universal primer binding site, and the final cDNA carried a unique molecular identifier that allowed TCR cDNA molecules to be counted accurately. Specific primers in the conserved constant-segment region were used to synthesize first-strand cDNA for TCR alpha and beta chains. To control for contamination, every cDNA library carried two barcodes: a SMART-Mk sample barcode plus Illumina barcodes. TruSeq adapter sequences, together with Illumina sample barcodes, were added in two successive PCR steps. The TCR alpha and beta cDNA libraries were sequenced on the Illumina HiSeq platform using custom primers. The source study handled its data this way. MiGEC processed the raw reads to extract unique molecular identifiers, while MiXCR was used to determine the CDR3 positions. Recombination models were inferred per individual with the repgenHMM and IGoR tools using an EM algorithm. Shared clonotype analysis was performed with the tcR package in R, normalizing sharing by the product of cloneset sizes. To study raw recombination free of thymic and clonal selection effects, out-of-frame nonproductive sequences were analyzed. TCRdb applied fastp at Q25 and MiXCR to the public reads, then kept only in-frame beta chains. Rows merge per CDR3 protein into single entries with the most common DNA and genes. None of the V and J calls come from the authors' own analysis; TCRdb made them. The sample table lists approximately 300,000 distinct CDR3 sequences, roughly 9.7% of them with a count of one. 7% to 8.5% of the sample comes from the top ten.

General study outcomes and caveats: Conclusions relied on cross-sectional statistical analysis, since the same donors could not be followed over many years. Excess twin sharing in beta out-of-frame sequences was weaker because fewer shared sequences lowered the signal-to-noise ratio. Compared with coincidental sharing between unrelated individuals, out-of-frame TCR alpha sequences shared between twins had an excess of sequences with low generation probability. In monozygotic twins, out-of-frame TCR alpha sharing was systematically underestimated by recombination models, although the models agreed with sharing between unrelated individuals. Invariant T cells such as MAIT and iNKT could partly confound zero-insertion analyses, though diverse VJ usage argued against this for most clonotypes. Abundant cord blood beta clonotypes carried fewer insertions; young adult naive repertoires showed a weaker similar trend, while memory repertoires showed none.

The same sample was also studied in work on yellow fever vaccine responses in identical twins. As noted in the second study: According to the authors, the vaccine-induced T cell response in identical twins seemed to be partly convergent and partly specific to each individual. In identical twins, the study followed T cell clones that responded to the vaccine with precision.

Specimen: CD8+ T cells sorted from blood. The receptor comes from a woman younger than 35 in good health.

The CDR3 corresponds to CSVEVFRDSNQETQYF. The bases are TGCAGCGTTGAAGTCTTCCGGGACAGCAACCAAGAGACCCAGTACTTC. The chain uses TRBV29-1 and TRBJ2-5; 7 nucleotides in the junction match TRBD1. Ends trimmed: V by 1 base, J by 0 bases; bases unmatched to a gene: 8. From the cysteine up to the phenylalanine, the CDR3 has a length of 16 residues. CDR3 DNA is the only sequence kept; it has 48 bases, read in frame from the first base. In the germline V gene, CDR1 corresponds to SQVTM and CDR2 to ANQGSEA.